This record concerns one T cell receptor beta chain sequence. The antigen it binds to is not known. There are no base qualities to consult, and no much larger clone falls within one base. Receptors were amplified or captured by PCR. DNA from cultured CD4+ T cells underwent TCR sequencing with the Oncomine TCR Beta short-read assay at the Johns Hopkins FTIC core. The QIAamp micro DNA kit was used to extract genomic DNA from the cultured CD4+ T cells. Oncomine TCR Beta libraries from cultured CD4+ T cells were pooled using unique dual indexes and sequenced on an Illumina iSeq 100. In the original analysis: Non-productive sequences were removed, and CDR3s that did not start with C, did not end with F or W, or were shorter than 7 amino acids were discarded. Antigen-specific clonotypes were identified with the MANAFEST web application by comparing peptide-stimulated wells with reference and other culture wells. To be called positive, a clone needed an FDR below 0.05, an odds ratio above 5, and a productive frequency above 0.1% in at least two of three replicate wells. A clonotype was classed as cross-reactive if the clonotype showed significant expansion both in SARS-CoV-2 spike wells and in at least one common cold coronavirus spike condition. Using R version 3.6.1, CDR3 homology was evaluated through Levenshtein distances (stringdist) along with unrooted phylogenetic trees (ape). TCRdb reprocessed the public reads (quality trimming at Q25 with fastp, clone calling with MiXCR) and kept in-frame beta chains. Rows matching on CDR3 protein sequence are summarized as one entry with the most common DNA and genes. The V and J calls reflect TCRdb's pipeline rather than the authors' work. Counted in this sample were about 23,000 distinct CDR3 sequences; roughly two thirds of them appeared once. The ten top clones hold about 20% of the sample.

The data are from a study of vaccination and CD4 T cells after COVID-19 (dated 2022 in TCRdb). Some background on the complete study: In the convalescent cohort there were six males and four females, among whom were two Hispanic individuals, seven Caucasians, two Asians and one multiracial person. As controls, cultures received a CEFX viral epitope pool (the positive control), an HIV-1 Nef peptide pool (the negative control), or no peptide at all. Post-vaccine blood samples were taken a median of about 72 days after the second vaccine dose, with a range of roughly 13 to 250 days. In 10 COVID-19 convalescent patients and a handful of infection-naive healthy vaccine recipients, researchers compared the spike-specific CD4+ TCR repertoire from before mRNA vaccination with the repertoire from after. Post-COVID blood samples from convalescent patients were collected a median of approximately 100 days after diagnosis, with a range of 35 to 161 days. Participants got two doses of the Pfizer-BioNTech BNT162b2 vaccine (n=8) or two doses of the Moderna mRNA-1273 vaccine (n=2). The cultures were stimulated with overlapping spike peptide pools from SARS-CoV-2 and from the common cold coronaviruses HCoV-NL63, HCoV-OC43 and HCoV-229E.

What the authors observed across the whole study: In convalescent patients, a median roughly 88% of post-vaccine SARS-CoV-2-reactive clones were detected only after vaccination, suggesting vaccine-specific priming. Of the vaccine-specific clones found in convalescent patients, nearly all (304 of 307) were mono-reactive for SARS-CoV-2 spike instead of being cross-reactive with common cold coronaviruses. The number of convalescent patients in the study was relatively small, and the study did not examine early timepoints following natural infection. The median count of SARS-CoV-2-reactive clonotypes went up from around 23 after infection to 38 after vaccination, although the change was not significant.

Measured from the cysteine to the phenylalanine, the CDR3 is 16 residues long. The CDR3 DNA has 48 bases and is translated from base 1. V drops 4 bases and J drops 7 bases, leaving 19 bases in between. Reading the germline V gene (reference sequence) gives CDR1 LNHNV and CDR2 YYDKDF. The sample's treatment or condition label, decoded: 10-day PBMC culture with coronavirus spike peptide pools or control peptides (ViraFEST assay). The ViraFEST assay was used in the study, in which antigen-specific T cells were expanded with peptide pools and expanded clonotypes were subsequently identified by TCR sequencing. Negative nucleocapsid antibody tests taken both before and after vaccination confirmed that the healthy vaccine recipients had no prior SARS-CoV-2 infection. Approximately 2.1 million PBMCs per well were cultured in IMDM with 5% human AB serum and roughly 9.3 IU/ml IL-2, plus 10 ug/ml peptide pools. Half of the culture medium was replaced with fresh IL-2-containing medium on days 3 and 7. CD4+ T cells were isolated after about nine days of culture through negative selection using the EasySep CD4+ T cell isolation kit. Ficoll-Paque Plus gradient centrifugation was used to isolate PBMCs from whole blood, and the isolated PBMCs were then either used fresh or cryopreserved at -140C. Triplicate wells were generally used for each culture condition.

Recombination linked TRBV15 to TRBJ1-4; the D gene is perhaps TRBD1, on 6 matching bases. The sample consisted of CD4+ T cells from blood, cultured in vitro, taken after SARS-CoV-2 vaccination. This TCR derives from a human donor who received a COVID-19 vaccine. The CDR3 amino acid sequence is: CATSTYTGTWGEKLFF. The bases read TGTGCCACCAGCACATATACAGGGACGTGGGGTGAAAAACTGTTTTTT. The CDR3, completed at both ends by the reference TRBV15 and TRBJ1-4 genes, gives the full variable domain DAMVIQNPRYQVTQFGKPVTLSCSQTLNHNVMYWYQQKSSQAPKLLFHYYDKDFNNEADTPDNFQSRRPNTSFCFLDIRSPGLGDTAMYLCATSTYTGTWGEKLFFGSGTQLSVL.